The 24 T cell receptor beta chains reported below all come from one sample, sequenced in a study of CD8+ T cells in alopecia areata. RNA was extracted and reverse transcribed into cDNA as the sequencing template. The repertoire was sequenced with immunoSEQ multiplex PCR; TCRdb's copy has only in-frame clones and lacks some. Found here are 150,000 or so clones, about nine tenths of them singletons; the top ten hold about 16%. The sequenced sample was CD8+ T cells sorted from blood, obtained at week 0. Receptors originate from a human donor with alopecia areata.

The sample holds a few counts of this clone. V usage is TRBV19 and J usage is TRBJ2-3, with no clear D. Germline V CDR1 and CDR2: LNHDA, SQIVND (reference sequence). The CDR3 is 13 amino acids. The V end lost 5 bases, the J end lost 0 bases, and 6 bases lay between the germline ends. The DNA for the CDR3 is TGTGCCAGTAGTCTTATTAGCACAGATACGCAGTATTTT. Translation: CASSLISTDTQYF.

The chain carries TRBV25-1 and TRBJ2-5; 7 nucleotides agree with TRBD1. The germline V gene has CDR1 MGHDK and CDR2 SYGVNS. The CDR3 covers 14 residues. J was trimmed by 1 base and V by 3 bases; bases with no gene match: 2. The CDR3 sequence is CASSDPGGQETQYF. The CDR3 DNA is TGTGCCAGCAGTGACCCAGGGGGCCAAGAGACCCAGTACTTC.

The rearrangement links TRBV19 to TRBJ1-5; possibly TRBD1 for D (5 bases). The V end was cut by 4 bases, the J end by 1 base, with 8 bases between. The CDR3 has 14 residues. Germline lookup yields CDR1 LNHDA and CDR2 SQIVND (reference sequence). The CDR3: CASSRGESNQPQHF. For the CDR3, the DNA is TGTGCCAGTAGTAGAGGGGAAAGCAATCAGCCCCAGCATTTT.

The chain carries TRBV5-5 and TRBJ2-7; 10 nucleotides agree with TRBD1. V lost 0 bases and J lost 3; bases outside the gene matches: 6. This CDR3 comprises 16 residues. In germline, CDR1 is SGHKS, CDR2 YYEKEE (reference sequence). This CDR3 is CASSLALGDRGYEQYF. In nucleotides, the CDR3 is TGTGCCAGCAGCTTGGCTTTAGGGGACAGGGGCTACGAGCAGTACTTC.

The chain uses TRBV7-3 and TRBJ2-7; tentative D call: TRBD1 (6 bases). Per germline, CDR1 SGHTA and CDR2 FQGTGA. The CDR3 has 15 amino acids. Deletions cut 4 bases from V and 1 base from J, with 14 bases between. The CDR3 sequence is CASSSRDIRSYEQYF. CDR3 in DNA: TGTGCCAGCAGCTCCCGGGACATTCGATCCTACGAGCAGTACTTC.

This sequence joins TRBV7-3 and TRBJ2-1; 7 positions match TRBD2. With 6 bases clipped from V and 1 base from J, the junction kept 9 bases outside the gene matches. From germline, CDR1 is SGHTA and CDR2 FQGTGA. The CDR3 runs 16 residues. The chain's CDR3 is CASSSDGTTSYNEQFF. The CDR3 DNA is TGTGCCAGCAGTTCCGACGGGACTACGTCCTACAATGAGCAGTTCTTC.

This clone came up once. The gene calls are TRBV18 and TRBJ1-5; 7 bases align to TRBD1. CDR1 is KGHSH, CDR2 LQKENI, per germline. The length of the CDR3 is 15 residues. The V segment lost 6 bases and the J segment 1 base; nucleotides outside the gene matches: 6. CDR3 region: CASSEEGGSNQPQHF. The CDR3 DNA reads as TGTGCCAGCTCGGAAGAAGGGGGCAGCAATCAGCCCCAGCATTTT. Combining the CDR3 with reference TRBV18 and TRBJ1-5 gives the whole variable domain NAGVMQNPRHLVRRRGQEARLRCSPMKGHSHVYWYRQLPEEGLKFMVYLQKENIIDESGMPKERFSAEFPKEGPSILRIQQVVRGDSAAYFCASSEEGGSNQPQHFGDGTRLSIL.

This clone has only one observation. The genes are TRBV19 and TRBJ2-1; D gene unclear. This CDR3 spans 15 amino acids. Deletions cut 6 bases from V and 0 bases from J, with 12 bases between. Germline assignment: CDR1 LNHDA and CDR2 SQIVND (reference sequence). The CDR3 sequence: CASSLDRSSYNEQFF. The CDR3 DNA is TGTGCCAGTAGCCTAGACCGCAGCTCCTACAATGAGCAGTTCTTC.

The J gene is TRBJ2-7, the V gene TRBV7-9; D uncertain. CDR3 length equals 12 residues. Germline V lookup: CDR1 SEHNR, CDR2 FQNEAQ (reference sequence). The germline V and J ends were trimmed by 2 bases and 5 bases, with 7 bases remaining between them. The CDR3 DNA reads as TGTGCCAGCAGCTTAATTCCTGACGAGCAGTACTTC. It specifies CASSLIPDEQYF.

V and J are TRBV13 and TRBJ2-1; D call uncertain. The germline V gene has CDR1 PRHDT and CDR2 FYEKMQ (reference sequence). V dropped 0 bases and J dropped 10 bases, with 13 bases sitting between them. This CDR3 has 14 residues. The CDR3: CASSLGRSLEEQFF. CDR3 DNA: TGTGCCAGCAGCTTAGGCCGATCACTGGAGGAGCAGTTCTTC.

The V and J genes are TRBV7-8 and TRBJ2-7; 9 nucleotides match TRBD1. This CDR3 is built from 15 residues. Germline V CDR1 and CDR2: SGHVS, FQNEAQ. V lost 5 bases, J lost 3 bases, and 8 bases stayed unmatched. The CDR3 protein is CASSPYRGQGYEQYF. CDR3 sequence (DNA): TGTGCCAGCAGCCCATACAGGGGGCAAGGCTACGAGCAGTACTTC.

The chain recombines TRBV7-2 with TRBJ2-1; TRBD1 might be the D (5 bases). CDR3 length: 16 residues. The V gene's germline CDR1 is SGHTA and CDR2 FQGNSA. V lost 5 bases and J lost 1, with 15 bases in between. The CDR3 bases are TGTGCCAGCAGCCCAGTGCAGGGCCCTTCCTACAATGAGCAGTTCTTC. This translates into CASSPVQGPSYNEQFF. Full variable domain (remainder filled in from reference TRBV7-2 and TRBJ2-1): GAGVSQSPSNKVTEKGKDVELRCDPISGHTALYWYRQSLGQGLEFLIYFQGNSAPDKSGLPSDRFSAERTGGSVSTLTIQRTQQEDSAVYLCASSPVQGPSYNEQFFGPGTRLTVL.

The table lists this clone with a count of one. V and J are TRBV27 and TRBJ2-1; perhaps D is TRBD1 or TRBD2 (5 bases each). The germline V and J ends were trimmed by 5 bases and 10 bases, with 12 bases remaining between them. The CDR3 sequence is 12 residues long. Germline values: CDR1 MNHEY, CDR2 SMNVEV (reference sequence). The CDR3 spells CASSRGTQEQFF. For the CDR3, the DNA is TGTGCCAGCAGTAGAGGGACCCAAGAGCAGTTCTTC.

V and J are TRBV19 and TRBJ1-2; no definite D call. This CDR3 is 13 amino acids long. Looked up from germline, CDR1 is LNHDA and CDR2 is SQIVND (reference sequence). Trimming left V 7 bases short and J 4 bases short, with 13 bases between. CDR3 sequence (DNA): TGTGCCAGTACCCACGGCAGAGCCTATGGCTACACCTTC. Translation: CASTHGRAYGYTF.

The CDR3 loop is CASIALPSEQYF. CDR3 sequence (DNA): TGTGCCAGCATCGCATTACCGTCCGAGCAGTACTTC. The chain is built from TRBV2 and TRBJ2-7; D not resolved. The CDR3 is 12 residues long. The V end was cut by 7 bases, the J end by 6 bases, with 13 bases between. Germline CDR1 and CDR2: SNHLY and FYNNEI.

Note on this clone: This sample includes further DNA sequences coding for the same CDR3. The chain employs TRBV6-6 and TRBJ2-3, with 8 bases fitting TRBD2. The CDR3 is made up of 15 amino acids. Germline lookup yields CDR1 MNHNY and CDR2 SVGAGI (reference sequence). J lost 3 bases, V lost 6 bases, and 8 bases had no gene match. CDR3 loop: CASRAGLAGTDTQYF. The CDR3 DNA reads TGTGCCAGCAGAGCCGGACTAGCTGGTACAGATACGCAGTATTTT.

CDR3 residues: CSVERTSGSGEQFF. CDR3 sequence (DNA): TGCAGCGTTGAAAGGACTAGCGGGAGTGGAGAGCAGTTCTTC. V usage is TRBV29-1 and J usage is TRBJ2-1, with 13 bases fitting TRBD2. The CDR3 extends over 14 amino acids. Germline CDR1 is SQVTM and CDR2 is ANQGSEA. The trim removed 2 bases at V and 10 bases at J, leaving 5 bases unmatched.

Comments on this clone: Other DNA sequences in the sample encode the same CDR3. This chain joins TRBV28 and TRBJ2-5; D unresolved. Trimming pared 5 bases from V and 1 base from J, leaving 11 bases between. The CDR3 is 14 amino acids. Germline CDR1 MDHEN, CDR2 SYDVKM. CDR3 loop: CASSPAETQETQYF. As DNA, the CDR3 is TGTGCCAGCAGTCCCGCTGAGACCCAAGAGACCCAGTACTTC.

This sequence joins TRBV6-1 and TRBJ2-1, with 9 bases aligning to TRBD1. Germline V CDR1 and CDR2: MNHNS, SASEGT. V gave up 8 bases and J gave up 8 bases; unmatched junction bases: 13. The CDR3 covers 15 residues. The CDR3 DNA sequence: TGTGCCAGCTGCTATGCCGGGACAGGGAACGATGAGCAGTTCTTC. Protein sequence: CASCYAGTGNDEQFF.

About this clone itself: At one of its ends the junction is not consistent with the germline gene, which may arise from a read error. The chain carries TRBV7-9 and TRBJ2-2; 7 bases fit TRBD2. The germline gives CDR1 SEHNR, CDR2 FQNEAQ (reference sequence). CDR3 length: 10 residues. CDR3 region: CASSLRELFF. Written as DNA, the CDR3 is TGTGCCAGCAGCTTGCGGGAGTTGTTTTTT.

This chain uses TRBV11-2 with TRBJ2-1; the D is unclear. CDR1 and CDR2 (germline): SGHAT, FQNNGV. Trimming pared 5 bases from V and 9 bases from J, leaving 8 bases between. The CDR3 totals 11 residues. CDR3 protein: CASSPPGEQFF. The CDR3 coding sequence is TGTGCCAGCAGCCCCCCAGGTGAGCAGTTCTTC.

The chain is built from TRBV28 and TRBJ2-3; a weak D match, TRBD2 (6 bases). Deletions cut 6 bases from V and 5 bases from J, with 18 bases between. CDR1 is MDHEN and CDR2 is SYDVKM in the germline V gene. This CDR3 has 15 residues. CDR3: CASSPEREVQDTQYF. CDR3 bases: TGTGCCAGCAGCCCCGAAAGGGAGGTACAAGATACGCAGTATTTT.

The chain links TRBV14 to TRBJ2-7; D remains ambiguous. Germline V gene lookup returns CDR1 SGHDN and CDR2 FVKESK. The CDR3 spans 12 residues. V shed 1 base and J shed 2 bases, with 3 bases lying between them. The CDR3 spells CASSQVTYEQYF. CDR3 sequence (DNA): TGTGCCAGCAGCCAAGTTACCTACGAGCAGTACTTC.

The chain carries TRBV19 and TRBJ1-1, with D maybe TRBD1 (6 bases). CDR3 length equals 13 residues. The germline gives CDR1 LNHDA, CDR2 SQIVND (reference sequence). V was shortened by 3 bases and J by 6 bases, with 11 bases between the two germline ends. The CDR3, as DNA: TGTGCCAGTAGTATTCAGGGGAGTCCTGAAGCTTTCTTT. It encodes CASSIQGSPEAFF.